What follows are 9 T cell receptor beta chains derived from one specimen sequenced in a study of identifying expanded T cells in peripheral blood. TCRdb keeps only in-frame clones here, not all; method: immunoSEQ multiplex PCR. This sample carries under 120,000 clones, around 89% of them seen once, and the ten largest clones take 16%. The sample comprised blood. These receptors were collected from a person aged 18 to 75 in good health.

The chain uses TRBV19 and TRBJ1-5; D uncertain. Germline values: CDR1 LNHDA, CDR2 SQIVND (reference sequence). The CDR3 covers 13 residues. Trimming cost V 1 base and J 7 bases, with 8 bases left between them. The DNA for the CDR3 is TGTGCCAGTAGTATAGGGGGTGAGCAGCCCCAGCATTTT. It translates to CASSIGGEQPQHF.

The V call is TRBV19, the J call TRBJ2-1; 10 nucleotides agree with TRBD2. The CDR3 totals 16 residues. Germline V lookup: CDR1 LNHDA, CDR2 SQIVND (reference sequence). The J segment lost 2 bases and the V segment lost 7 bases, leaving 8 bases of the junction unmatched. In DNA form, the CDR3 reads TGTGCCAGTACCCATAGCGGGGGGCTTACCTACAATGAGCAGTTCTTC. Translating gives CASTHSGGLTYNEQFF.

The chain recombines TRBV19 with TRBJ1-3; 9 nucleotides agree with TRBD1. CDR3 length equals 15 residues. CDR1 is LNHDA, CDR2 SQIVND, per germline (reference sequence). Unmatched junction bases numbered 4, after V lost 4 bases and J lost 3 bases. The CDR3 coding sequence is TGTGCCAGTAGTAACAGGGGGCAGTTTGGAAACACCATATATTTT. Translating gives CASSNRGQFGNTIYF.

This clone was detected only a few times. The genes are TRBV27 and TRBJ1-2, with TRBD1 as a possible D gene (5 bases). Trimming pared 8 bases from V and 6 bases from J, leaving 10 bases between. Germline V CDR1 and CDR2: MNHEY, SMNVEV (reference sequence). This CDR3 comprises 11 residues. This CDR3 reads CASRAGDGYTF. DNA for the CDR3: TGTGCCAGCCGCGCGGGGGATGGCTACACCTTC.

The chain combines TRBV19 with TRBJ2-5, with D maybe TRBD2 (6 bases). The CDR3 consists of 17 residues. The germline V gene encodes CDR1 LNHDA and CDR2 SQIVND (reference sequence). Trimming stripped 10 bases from V and 1 base from J, with 25 bases between. CDR3 protein: CATSIGRLWSPQETQYF. CDR3 bases: TGTGCCACCAGTATAGGGAGGTTGTGGTCTCCCCAAGAGACCCAGTACTTC.

This chain's CDR3 is CASSQGAGAGYGYTF. DNA for the CDR3: TGCGCCAGCAGCCAAGGGGCAGGGGCGGGCTATGGCTACACCTTC. This chain links TRBV4-3 with TRBJ1-2; a possible D gene is TRBD1 (6 bases). Germline V gene sequence: CDR1 LGHNA, CDR2 YSLEER. Deletions cut 1 base from V and 4 bases from J, with 13 bases between. The CDR3 consists of 15 residues.

V and J are TRBV7-6 and TRBJ2-7; 9 positions match TRBD1. The CDR3 is 15 amino acids. CDR1 is SGHVS and CDR2 is FNYEAQ in the germline V gene. After removal of 3 bases from V and 3 bases from J, the junction contained 6 bases not matched to a gene. The CDR3 DNA reads as TGTGCCAGCAGCTTGGGGACAGGGTCGAGCTACGAGCAGTACTTC. It encodes CASSLGTGSSYEQYF.

This sequence joins TRBV6-5 and TRBJ2-1; 9 nucleotides line up with TRBD2. The V gene end was trimmed by 2 bases and the J gene end by 10 bases; junction bases not matched to a gene: 9. There are 15 residues in the CDR3. The germline CDR1 and CDR2 sequences are MNHEY and SVGAGI. The CDR3 sequence: CASSYEGGGAQEQFF. CDR3 nucleotide sequence: TGTGCCAGCAGTTACGAGGGCGGGGGGGCTCAGGAGCAGTTCTTC.

The V gene is TRBV4-3, the J gene TRBJ1-4; D gene uncertain. This CDR3 region has 15 residues. Germline V gives CDR1 LGHNA, CDR2 YSLEER. Deletions cut 0 bases from V and 6 bases from J, with 11 bases between. CDR3 protein: CASSQEWGADEKLFF. CDR3 nucleotides: TGCGCCAGCAGCCAAGAGTGGGGTGCGGATGAAAAACTGTTTTTT.